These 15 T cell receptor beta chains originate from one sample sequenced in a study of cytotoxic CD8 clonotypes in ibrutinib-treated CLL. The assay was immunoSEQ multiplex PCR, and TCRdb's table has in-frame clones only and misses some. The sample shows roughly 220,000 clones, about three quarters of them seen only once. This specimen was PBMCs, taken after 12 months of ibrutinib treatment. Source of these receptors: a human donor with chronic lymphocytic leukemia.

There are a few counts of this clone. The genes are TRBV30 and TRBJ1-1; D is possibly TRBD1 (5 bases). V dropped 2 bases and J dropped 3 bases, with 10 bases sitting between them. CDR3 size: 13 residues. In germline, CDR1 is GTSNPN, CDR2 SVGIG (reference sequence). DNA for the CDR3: TGTGCCTGGAGTATACAGGCCCACACTGAAGCTTTCTTT. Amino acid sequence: CAWSIQAHTEAFF.

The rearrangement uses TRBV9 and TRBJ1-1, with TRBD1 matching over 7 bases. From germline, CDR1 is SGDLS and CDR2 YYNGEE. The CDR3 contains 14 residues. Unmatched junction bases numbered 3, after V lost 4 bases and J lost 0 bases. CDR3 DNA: TGTGCCAGCAGCCCTGGACAGGTGAACACTGAAGCTTTCTTT. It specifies CASSPGQVNTEAFF. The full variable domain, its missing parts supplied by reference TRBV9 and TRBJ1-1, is DSGVTQTPKHLITATGQRVTLRCSPRSGDLSVYWYQQSLDQGLQFLIQYYNGEERAKGNILERFSAQQFPDLHSELNLSSLELGDSALYFCASSPGQVNTEAFFGQGTRLTVV.

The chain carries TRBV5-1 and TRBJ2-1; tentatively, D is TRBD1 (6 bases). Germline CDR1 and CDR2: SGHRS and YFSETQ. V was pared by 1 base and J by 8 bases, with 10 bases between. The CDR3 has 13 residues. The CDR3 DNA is TGCGCCAGCAGCTTGTGGGGGCAGGATGAGCAGTTCTTC. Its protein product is CASSLWGQDEQFF.

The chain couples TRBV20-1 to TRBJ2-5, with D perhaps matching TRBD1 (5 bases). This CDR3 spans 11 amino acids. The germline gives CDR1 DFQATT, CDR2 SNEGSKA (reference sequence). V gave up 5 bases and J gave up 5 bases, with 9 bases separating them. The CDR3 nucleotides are TGCAGTGCTGCGACAGAGGAGACCCAGTACTTC. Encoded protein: CSAATEETQYF.

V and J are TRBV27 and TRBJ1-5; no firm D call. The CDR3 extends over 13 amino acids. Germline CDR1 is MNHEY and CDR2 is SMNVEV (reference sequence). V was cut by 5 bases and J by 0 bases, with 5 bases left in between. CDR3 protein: CASSGNSNQPQHF. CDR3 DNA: TGTGCCAGCAGTGGAAATAGCAATCAGCCCCAGCATTTT.

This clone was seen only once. CDR3 coding DNA: TGTGCCAGCAGTGCAGGCGTTGGGGGCTACACCTTC. This sequence encodes CASSAGVGGYTF. The rearrangement joins TRBV6-4 to TRBJ1-2, with D unclear. V lost 4 bases and J 8 bases, leaving 11 bases between the germline ends. Germline V gene sequence: CDR1 MRHNA, CDR2 SNTAGT. The CDR3 extends over 12 amino acids.

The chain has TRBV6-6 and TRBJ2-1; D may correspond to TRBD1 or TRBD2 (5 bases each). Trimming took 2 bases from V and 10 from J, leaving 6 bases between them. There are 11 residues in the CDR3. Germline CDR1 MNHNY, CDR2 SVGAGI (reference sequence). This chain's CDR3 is CASSYGDEQFF. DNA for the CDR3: TGTGCCAGCAGTTACGGGGACGAGCAGTTCTTC.

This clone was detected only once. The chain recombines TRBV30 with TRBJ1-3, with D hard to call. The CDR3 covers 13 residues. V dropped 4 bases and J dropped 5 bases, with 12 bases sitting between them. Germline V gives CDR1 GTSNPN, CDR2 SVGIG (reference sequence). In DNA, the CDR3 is TGTGCCTGGAATCAGGATCGGAGAAACACCATATATTTT. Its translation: CAWNQDRRNTIYF.

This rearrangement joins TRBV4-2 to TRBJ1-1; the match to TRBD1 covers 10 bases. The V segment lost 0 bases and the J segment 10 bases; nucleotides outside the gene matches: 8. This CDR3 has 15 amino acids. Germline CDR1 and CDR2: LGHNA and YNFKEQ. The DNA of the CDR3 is TGTGCCAGCAGCCAAGAGGGGGGACAGGGGTCAGGAGCTTTCTTT. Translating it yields CASSQEGGQGSGAFF.

The CDR3 loop is CAWTWGPGTEAFF. CDR3 DNA: TGTGCCTGGACTTGGGGCCCGGGCACTGAAGCTTTCTTT. The chain links TRBV30 to TRBJ1-1; the D gene is possibly TRBD1 (5 bases). V lost 4 bases and J lost 4, with 13 bases in between. The CDR3 consists of 13 residues. The germline V gene encodes CDR1 GTSNPN and CDR2 SVGIG (reference sequence).

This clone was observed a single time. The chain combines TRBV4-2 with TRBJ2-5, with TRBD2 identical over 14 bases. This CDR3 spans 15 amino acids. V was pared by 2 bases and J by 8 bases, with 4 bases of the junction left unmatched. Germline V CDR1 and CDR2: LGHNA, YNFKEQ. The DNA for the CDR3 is TGTGCCAGCAGCCAATACGGGACTAGCGGGAGTACCCAGTACTTC. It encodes CASSQYGTSGSTQYF.

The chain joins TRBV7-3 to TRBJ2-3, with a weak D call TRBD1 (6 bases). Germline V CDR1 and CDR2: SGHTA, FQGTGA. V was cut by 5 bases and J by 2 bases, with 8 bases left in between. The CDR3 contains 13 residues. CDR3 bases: TGTGCCAGCAGCCAGGGGTCCACAGATACGCAGTATTTT. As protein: CASSQGSTDTQYF.

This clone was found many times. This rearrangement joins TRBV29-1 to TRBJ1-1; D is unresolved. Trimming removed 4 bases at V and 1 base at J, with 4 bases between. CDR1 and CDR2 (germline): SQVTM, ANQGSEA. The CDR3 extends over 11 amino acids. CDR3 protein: CSVATNTEAFF. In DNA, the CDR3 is TGCAGCGTTGCCACGAACACTGAAGCTTTCTTT.

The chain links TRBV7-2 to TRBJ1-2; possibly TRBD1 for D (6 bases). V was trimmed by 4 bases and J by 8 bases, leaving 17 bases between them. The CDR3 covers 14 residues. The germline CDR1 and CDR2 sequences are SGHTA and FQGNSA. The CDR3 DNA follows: TGTGCCAGCAGCTCCGACAGGACATATGGGGGCTACACCTTC. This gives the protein CASSSDRTYGGYTF.

The CDR3 coding sequence is TGTGCCAGCAGCGTAGGCGACCGCCAAGAGACCCAGTACTTC. This sequence encodes CASSVGDRQETQYF. The V gene is TRBV9, the J gene TRBJ2-5, with D unresolved. The V end lost 0 bases, the J end lost 1 base, and 7 bases lay between the germline ends. Germline CDR1 SGDLS, CDR2 YYNGEE. The CDR3 runs 14 residues.